The 22 T cell receptor beta chains listed next were all sequenced from one sample in a study of identical twins. TCRdb ran MiXCR on the 5' RACE reads and lists one entry per CDR3 protein. The sample gives just over 500,000 distinct CDR3 sequences, less than 25% of which show up once; approximately 0.95% is in the top ten. The data were also submitted as part of a second study, on T cells expressing NK-cell markers.

The specimen was CD4+ T cells sorted from blood. The receptors stem from a woman younger than 30 in good health.

This clonotype was counted between two and nine times. This chain connects TRBV7-8 to TRBJ1-6; the D gene is possibly TRBD1 (6 bases). Trimming pared 5 bases from V and 13 bases from J, leaving 12 bases between. The CDR3 covers 12 residues. The germline V gene encodes CDR1 SGHVS and CDR2 FQNEAQ. Here the CDR3 DNA reads TGTGCCAGCAGCCCACAGGGTCGCCCCCTCCACTTT. Translation gives CASSPQGRPLHF.

The chain has TRBV7-8 and TRBJ2-3; TRBD2 matches at 12 bases. CDR3 length equals 19 residues. V trimming: 4 bases; J trimming: 0 bases; junction bases outside the gene matches: 11. Germline values: CDR1 SGHVS, CDR2 FQNEAQ. The CDR3 spells CASSSRRTSGAISTDTQYF. CDR3 nucleotides: TGTGCCAGCAGCTCGCGGAGGACTAGCGGGGCGATTAGCACAGATACGCAGTATTTT.

This clonotype came up many times. This chain uses TRBV6-1 with TRBJ2-3, with no clear D. Looked up from germline, CDR1 is MNHNS and CDR2 is SASEGT. The V and J ends lost 7 bases and 2 bases respectively, with 10 bases between them. CDR3 length: 13 residues. CDR3 in DNA: TGTGCCAGCAAAGCCGTGTCCACAGATACGCAGTATTTT. This translates into CASKAVSTDTQYF.

This clonotype was recorded many times. This sequence joins TRBV10-3 and TRBJ1-1, with a possible D match to TRBD1 (5 bases). The CDR3 length is 12 residues. Trimming pared 10 bases from V and 1 base from J, leaving 10 bases between. Germline CDR1 is ENHRY and CDR2 is SYGVKD. CDR3: CATGTENTEAFF. DNA for the CDR3: TGTGCCACAGGGACGGAGAACACTGAAGCTTTCTTT.

There are a few counts of this clonotype. The rearrangement links TRBV6-1 to TRBJ2-5; TRBD2 aligns across 11 bases. Germline V lookup: CDR1 MNHNS, CDR2 SASEGT. J gave up 3 bases and V 6 bases, and 9 bases lay outside the gene matches. The CDR3 loop spans 16 amino acids. The CDR3 bases are TGTGCCAGCAGAACTAGCGGGGGCAACCTAAAAGAGACCCAGTACTTC. This encodes CASRTSGGNLKETQYF.

The V gene is TRBV12-5, the J gene TRBJ2-7, with D hard to call. In germline, CDR1 is LGHNT, CDR2 FRNRAP. The CDR3 extends over 11 amino acids. V was shortened by 6 bases and J by 3 bases, with 6 bases between the two germline ends. As DNA, the CDR3 is TGTGCTAGTGGGGTATACTACGAGCAGTACTTC. As protein: CASGVYYEQYF.

The table lists this clonotype with a few counts. The CDR3 region is CAIRNSGEETQYF. The CDR3, as DNA: TGTGCCATCAGAAATAGCGGGGAAGAGACCCAGTACTTC. The rearrangement links TRBV10-3 to TRBJ2-5; 8 bases map to TRBD2. This CDR3 has 13 residues. Looked up from germline, CDR1 is ENHRY and CDR2 is SYGVKD. V lost 6 bases and J lost 3; bases outside the gene matches: 3.

On this clonotype itself: A read error may produce the germline difference seen at one junction end. The V call is TRBV3-1, the J call TRBJ1-1; D possibly corresponds to TRBD1 (5 bases). The CDR3 has 14 amino acids. Germline-derived CDR1 and CDR2 are LGHDT and YNNKEL (reference sequence). DNA for the CDR3: TGTGCCAGCAGCCCGGGGACTCTTCGGGCTGAAGCTTCCTTT. This sequence encodes CASSPGTLRAEASF.

The chain uses TRBV29-1 and TRBJ2-7, with TRBD1 identical over 10 bases. The CDR3 is 13 amino acids. V gave up 5 bases and J gave up 7 bases; unmatched junction bases: 8. The germline gives CDR1 SQVTM, CDR2 ANQGSEA. As DNA, the CDR3 is TGCAGCGTTCACGGACAGGGGGTTAAAGAGCAGTACTTC. It encodes CSVHGQGVKEQYF.

This clonotype has a handful of counts. The chain links TRBV10-3 to TRBJ1-1, with D hard to call. In germline, CDR1 is ENHRY, CDR2 SYGVKD. V was cut by 11 bases and J by 3 bases, with 13 bases left in between. This CDR3 is 12 amino acids long. The CDR3 DNA reads as TGTGCCTCTAGGGCTGTCGACACTGAAGCTTTCTTT. Its protein product is CASRAVDTEAFF.

This clonotype was seen a handful of times. V usage is TRBV6-1 and J usage is TRBJ2-7; D gene ambiguous. V lost 6 bases to trimming and J lost 3 bases, with 9 bases between them. The CDR3 totals 12 residues. Germline assignment: CDR1 MNHNS and CDR2 SASEGT. In nucleotides, the CDR3 is TGTGCCAGCAGAAAGACCTACTACGAGCAGTACTTC. It is translated as CASRKTYYEQYF.

This clonotype was picked up many times. The gene calls are TRBV20-1 and TRBJ2-2; TRBD1 is a possible D gene (5 bases). CDR1 is DFQATT, CDR2 SNEGSKA, per germline (reference sequence). CDR3 size: 15 residues. Between the trimmed V and J ends, which lost 5 bases and 2 bases, there was a span of 15 bases. CDR3 nucleotide sequence: TGCAGTGCTTTCAAAGGGGCCTCCAACACCGGGGAGCTGTTTTTT. Amino acid sequence: CSAFKGASNTGELFF.

The J gene is TRBJ1-4, the V gene TRBV12-3 or TRBV12-4; D perhaps matches TRBD1 (5 bases). CDR3 length: 13 amino acids. Trimming cost V 1 base and J 10 bases, with 10 bases left between them. CDR3 amino acids: CASSLEGQIKLFF. CDR3 coding DNA: TGTGCCAGCAGTTTAGAGGGGCAGATAAAACTGTTTTTT.

The chain couples TRBV20-1 to TRBJ1-4; D ambiguous. V lost 3 bases and J 7 bases, leaving 15 bases between the germline ends. Germline V gives CDR1 DFQATT, CDR2 SNEGSKA (reference sequence). The CDR3 runs to 14 residues. CDR3 region: CSASLGGTSEKLFF. As DNA, the CDR3 is TGCAGTGCTAGCCTAGGAGGTACAAGTGAAAAACTGTTTTTT.

This clonotype was counted many times. The chain links TRBV12-3 or TRBV12-4 to TRBJ2-7; D ambiguous. Trimming removed 1 base at V and 3 bases at J, with 7 bases between. This CDR3 is 13 amino acids long. The CDR3 loop is CASSLGQHYEQYF. DNA of the CDR3: TGTGCCAGCAGTTTAGGGCAGCACTACGAGCAGTACTTC.

Many counts were recorded for this clonotype. The chain is built from TRBV10-3 and TRBJ2-1, with 14 bases identical to TRBD2. There are 16 residues in the CDR3. V lost 6 bases, J lost 8 bases, and 9 bases stayed unmatched. In germline, CDR1 is ENHRY, CDR2 SYGVKD. CDR3 nucleotides: TGTGCCATCAGGGAATTTCCGGGACTAGCGGGAGATGAGCAGTTCTTC. Its protein product is CAIREFPGLAGDEQFF.

The V and J genes are TRBV15 and TRBJ2-6; no definite D call. The germline V and J ends were trimmed by 1 base and 0 bases, with 10 bases remaining between them. Germline V gene lookup returns CDR1 LNHNV and CDR2 YYDKDF (reference sequence). The CDR3 length is 17 residues. The chain's CDR3 is CATSRGQGNSGANVLTF. Here the CDR3 DNA reads TGTGCCACCAGCAGAGGTCAAGGAAACTCTGGGGCCAACGTCCTGACTTTC.

This clonotype was seen only a few times. The chain recombines TRBV7-2 with TRBJ1-2; 8 positions match TRBD1. The CDR3 covers 14 residues. In germline, CDR1 is SGHTA, CDR2 FQGNSA. Unmatched junction bases numbered 4, after V lost 3 bases and J lost 4 bases. CDR3 protein: CASSFRGPGYGYTF. CDR3 nucleotide sequence: TGTGCCAGCAGCTTCAGGGGGCCGGGCTATGGCTACACCTTC. Filled out from reference TRBV7-2 and TRBJ1-2, the complete variable domain reads GAGVSQSPSNKVTEKGKDVELRCDPISGHTALYWYRQSLGQGLEFLIYFQGNSAPDKSGLPSDRFSAERTGGSVSTLTIQRTQQEDSAVYLCASSFRGPGYGYTFGSGTRLTVV.

The V gene is TRBV6-5, the J gene TRBJ2-1; 8 positions agree with TRBD1. There are 15 residues in the CDR3. Germline lookup yields CDR1 MNHEY and CDR2 SVGAGI. Trimming removed 3 bases from V and 0 bases from J; junction bases left unmatched: 1. The CDR3 nucleotides read TGTGCCAGCAGTTATACAGGGGGCTCCTACAATGAGCAGTTCTTC. Translated: CASSYTGGSYNEQFF.

The rearrangement uses TRBV20-1 and TRBJ2-2; perhaps TRBD1 as D (6 bases). Trimming pared 4 bases from V and 5 bases from J, leaving 8 bases between. Germline CDR1 reads DFQATT; CDR2 reads SNEGSKA (reference sequence). This CDR3 comprises 12 residues. DNA for the CDR3: TGCAGTGCTAAACAGGGAACCGGGGAGCTGTTTTTT. This gives the protein CSAKQGTGELFF.

The chain links TRBV20-1 to TRBJ1-4; TRBD1 matches at 7 bases. Germline trimming cut 5 bases from V and 11 bases from J; bases unmatched to any gene: 11. There are 13 residues in the CDR3. Germline V gene data show CDR1 as DFQATT and CDR2 as SNEGSKA (reference sequence). CDR3 DNA: TGCAGTGCTCAAAGGGGGCTGCCGGGCAAACTGTTTTTT. It specifies CSAQRGLPGKLFF.

This clonotype showed up just a few times. This sequence joins TRBV18 and TRBJ1-1; no definite D call. Germline V CDR1 and CDR2: KGHSH, LQKENI. This CDR3 is 13 amino acids long. Trimming stripped 6 bases from V and 7 bases from J, with 15 bases between. The CDR3 DNA reads as TGTGCCAGCTCGCTCTCTCGACATGATGAAGCTTTCTTT. Translated: CASSLSRHDEAFF.